The 14 T cell receptor beta chains listed next were all sequenced from one sample in a study of blood T cell repertoires in COVID-19. Only in-frame clones appear in the TCRdb table, and some are missing; sequencing was by immunoSEQ multiplex PCR. The sample lists fewer than 350,000 clones, roughly nine tenths occurring once. Sample: peripheral blood. These receptors were taken from a woman aged 25 to 39 with COVID-19, enrolled during active disease.

In DNA form, the CDR3 reads TGTGCCACCCAGCGGACGGGAGGGTCACCCCTCCACTTT. Translation gives CATQRTGGSPLHF. This chain joins TRBV24-1 and TRBJ1-6, with D unclear. The CDR3 is 13 residues long. V was pared by 9 bases and J by 10 bases, with 15 bases between. The germline V gene has CDR1 KGHDR and CDR2 SFDVKD.

The chain carries TRBV11-2 and TRBJ2-1; 9 bases agree with TRBD2. From germline, CDR1 is SGHAT and CDR2 FQNNGV. The CDR3 has 15 residues. The junction had 3 bases not matched to a gene; V was cut back by 1 base and J by 5 bases. The CDR3 nucleotides read TGTGCCAGCAGCTTAGGGACTAGCGTTAACAATGAGCAGTTCTTC. It codes for CASSLGTSVNNEQFF.

The chain combines TRBV18 with TRBJ2-7; 7 nucleotides match TRBD1. This CDR3 comprises 15 residues. CDR1 and CDR2 from the germline V gene are KGHSH and LQKENI. With V trimmed by 3 bases and J by 3 bases, 8 bases remained unmatched. The CDR3 is CASSPKYGTDYEQYF. The CDR3 nucleotides read TGTGCCAGCTCACCGAAATACGGGACAGACTACGAGCAGTACTTC.

This chain connects TRBV2 to TRBJ1-2; D is uncertain. Germline CDR1 SNHLY, CDR2 FYNNEI. The CDR3 runs to 15 residues. Trimming cost V 7 bases and J 2 bases, with 17 bases left between them. CDR3 sequence (DNA): TGTGCCAGCACAAACCCTGTCCACGGGAACTATGGCTACACCTTC. Translating it yields CASTNPVHGNYGYTF.

For this clone: The identical CDR3 is also encoded by other nucleotide sequences in the sample. The chain has TRBV19 and TRBJ1-1, with 8 bases identical to TRBD1. After removal of 6 bases from V and 0 bases from J, the junction contained 3 bases not matched to a gene. This CDR3 contains 14 residues. Germline values: CDR1 LNHDA, CDR2 SQIVND (reference sequence). The CDR3 DNA follows: TGTGCCAGTAGAAGGGGACAGGTGAACACTGAAGCTTTCTTT. Its translation: CASRRGQVNTEAFF.

This rearrangement joins TRBV19 to TRBJ1-1, with D possibly matching TRBD1 (6 bases). The CDR3 is made up of 14 amino acids. V lost 3 bases to trimming and J lost 7 bases, with 15 bases between them. CDR1 is LNHDA and CDR2 is SQIVND in the germline V gene (reference sequence). DNA for the CDR3: TGTGCCAGTAGTATTGCAGGGGCCCGGGTTGAAGCTTTCTTT. Its translation: CASSIAGARVEAFF.

The V call is TRBV10-3, the J call TRBJ1-2; 10 bases map to TRBD1. With V trimmed by 10 bases and J by 8 bases, 10 bases remained unmatched. The germline CDR1 and CDR2 sequences are ENHRY and SYGVKD. There are 13 residues in the CDR3. The CDR3 bases are TGTGCCACGGAGGGACAGGGGAAGGGAGGCTACACCTTC. Protein product: CATEGQGKGGYTF.

The V gene is TRBV15, the J gene TRBJ1-2; D perhaps matches TRBD1 (6 bases). Germline-derived CDR1 and CDR2 are LNHNV and YYDKDF (reference sequence). The CDR3 spans 14 residues. Trimming removed 0 bases at V and 7 bases at J, with 12 bases between. In DNA, the CDR3 is TGTGCCACCAGCAGAGACAGGGGCGCGTTTGGCTACACCTTC. Translation: CATSRDRGAFGYTF.

This clone showed up just once. The chain combines TRBV11-2 with TRBJ2-1; 8 positions agree with TRBD2. The CDR3 is 16 residues long. Trimming at V came to 5 bases and at J to 0 bases, leaving 6 bases not matched to a gene. Per germline, CDR1 SGHAT and CDR2 FQNNGV. The CDR3 bases are TGTGCCAGCAGCCATCTTAGCGGGGCCTCCTACAATGAGCAGTTCTTC. Its protein product is CASSHLSGASYNEQFF.

The chain couples TRBV5-1 to TRBJ2-3, with 7 positions matching TRBD1. J lost 0 bases, V lost 7 bases, and 8 bases had no gene match. The CDR3 has 15 residues. From germline, CDR1 is SGHRS and CDR2 YFSETQ. CDR3 loop: CASGRGDSSTDTQYF. CDR3 DNA sequence: TGCGCCAGCGGCAGAGGGGACAGTAGCACAGATACGCAGTATTTT.

In this sample, this clone turned up once. The rearrangement links TRBV7-9 to TRBJ1-1; no definite D call. Trimming cost V 3 bases and J 1 base, with 9 bases left between them. Germline assignment: CDR1 SEHNR and CDR2 FQNEAQ (reference sequence). The CDR3 totals 14 residues. The CDR3 DNA is TGTGCCAGCAGCTTCTTACGGGGGAACACTGAAGCTTTCTTT. This sequence encodes CASSFLRGNTEAFF.

This chain connects TRBV11-2 to TRBJ1-3, with 8 bases that match TRBD1. This CDR3 comprises 15 residues. From germline, CDR1 is SGHAT and CDR2 FQNNGV. With 4 bases clipped from V and 2 bases from J, the junction kept 4 bases outside the gene matches. The CDR3 loop reads CASSYPTGAGNTIYF. The CDR3, as DNA: TGTGCCAGCAGCTACCCGACAGGGGCTGGAAACACCATATATTTT.

This clone was detected once. This sequence joins TRBV6-5 and TRBJ1-2; D is ambiguous. Germline V lookup: CDR1 MNHEY, CDR2 SVGAGI. Trimming cost V 0 bases and J 4 bases, with 12 bases left between them. The CDR3 contains 15 residues. This chain's CDR3 is CASSYSQAGPYGYTF. The CDR3 coding sequence is TGTGCCAGCAGTTACTCTCAGGCTGGCCCCTATGGCTACACCTTC.

The chain joins TRBV7-9 to TRBJ1-5, with 8 bases lining up with TRBD1. After removal of 8 bases from V and 7 bases from J, the junction contained 4 bases not matched to a gene. The CDR3 loop spans 12 amino acids. The germline gives CDR1 SEHNR, CDR2 FQNEAQ (reference sequence). The CDR3 coding sequence is TGTGCCAGCCAGGGGGCAGGGCAGCCCCAGCATTTT. It yields the protein CASQGAGQPQHF. Full variable domain (missing parts from reference TRBV7-9 and TRBJ1-5): DTGVSQNPRHKITKRGQNVTFRCDPISEHNRLYWYRQTLGQGPEFLTYFQNEAQLEKSRLLSDRFSAERPKGSFSTLEIQRTEQGDSAMYLCASQGAGQPQHFGDGTRLSIL.